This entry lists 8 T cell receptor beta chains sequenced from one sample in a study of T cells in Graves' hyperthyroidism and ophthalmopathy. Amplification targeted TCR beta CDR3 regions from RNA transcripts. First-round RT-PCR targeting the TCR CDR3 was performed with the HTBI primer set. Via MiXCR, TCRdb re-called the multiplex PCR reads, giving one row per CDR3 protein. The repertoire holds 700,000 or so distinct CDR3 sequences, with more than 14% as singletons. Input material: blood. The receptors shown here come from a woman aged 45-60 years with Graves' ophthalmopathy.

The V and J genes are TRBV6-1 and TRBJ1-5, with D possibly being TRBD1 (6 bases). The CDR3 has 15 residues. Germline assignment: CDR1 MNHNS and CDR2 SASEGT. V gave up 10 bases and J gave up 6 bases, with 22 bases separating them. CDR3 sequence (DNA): TGTGCCATTACTTCTGGGGGGGGCGGGGGTCAGCCCCAGCATTTT. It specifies CAITSGGGGGQPQHF.

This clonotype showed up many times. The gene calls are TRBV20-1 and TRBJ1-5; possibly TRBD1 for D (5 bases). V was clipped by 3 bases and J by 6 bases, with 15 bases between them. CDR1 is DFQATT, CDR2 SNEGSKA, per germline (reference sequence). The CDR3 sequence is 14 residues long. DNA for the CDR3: TGCAGTGCTAGGTCAGGGCCTAGGAGTCAGCCCCAGCATTTT. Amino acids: CSARSGPRSQPQHF.

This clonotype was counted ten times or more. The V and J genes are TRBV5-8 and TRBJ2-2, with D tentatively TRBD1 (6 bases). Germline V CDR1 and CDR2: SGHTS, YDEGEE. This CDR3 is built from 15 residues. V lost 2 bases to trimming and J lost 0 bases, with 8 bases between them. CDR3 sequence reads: CASSLGTTNTGELFF. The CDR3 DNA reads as TGTGCCAGCAGCTTAGGGACAACGAACACCGGGGAGCTGTTTTTT.

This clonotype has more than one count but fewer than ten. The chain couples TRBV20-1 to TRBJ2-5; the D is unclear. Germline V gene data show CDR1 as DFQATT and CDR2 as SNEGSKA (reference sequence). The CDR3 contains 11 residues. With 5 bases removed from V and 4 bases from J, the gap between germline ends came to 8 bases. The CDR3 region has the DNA TGCAGTGCTCCTTTTCTAGAGACCCAGTACTTC. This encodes CSAPFLETQYF.

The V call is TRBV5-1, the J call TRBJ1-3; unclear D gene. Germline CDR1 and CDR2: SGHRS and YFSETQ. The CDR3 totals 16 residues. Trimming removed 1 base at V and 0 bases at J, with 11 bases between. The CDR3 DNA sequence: TGCGCCAGCAGCTTGACGGCGGTCGCCTCTGGAAACACCATATATTTT. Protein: CASSLTAVASGNTIYF.

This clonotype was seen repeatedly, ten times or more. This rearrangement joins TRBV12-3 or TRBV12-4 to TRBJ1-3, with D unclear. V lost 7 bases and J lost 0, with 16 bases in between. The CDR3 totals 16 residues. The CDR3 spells CASTLGLGISGNTIYF. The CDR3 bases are TGTGCCAGCACCTTAGGCTTAGGTATCTCTGGAAACACCATATATTTT.

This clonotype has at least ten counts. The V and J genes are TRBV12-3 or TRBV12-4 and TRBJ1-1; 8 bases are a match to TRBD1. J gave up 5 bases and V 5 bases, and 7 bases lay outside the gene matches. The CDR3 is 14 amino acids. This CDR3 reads CASSAGGAWTEAFF. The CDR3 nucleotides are TGTGCCAGCAGTGCAGGGGGCGCGTGGACTGAAGCTTTCTTT.

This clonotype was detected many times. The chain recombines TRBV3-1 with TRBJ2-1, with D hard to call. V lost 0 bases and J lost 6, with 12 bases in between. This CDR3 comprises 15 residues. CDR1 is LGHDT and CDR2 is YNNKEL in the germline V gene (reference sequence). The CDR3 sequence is CASSQDLNQANEQFF. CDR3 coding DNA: TGTGCCAGCAGCCAAGATTTAAACCAAGCCAATGAGCAGTTCTTC.